A single sample is the source of the 26 T cell receptor beta chains below, sequenced in a study of vaccination and CD4 T cells after COVID-19 (dated by TCRdb to between 2021 and 2022). The protocol used for the library was PCR. Sequenced on an Illumina iSeq 100. DNA from cultured CD4+ T cells was subjected to TCR sequencing with the Oncomine TCR Beta short-read assay at the Johns Hopkins FTIC core. The raw public data were reprocessed by TCRdb itself: fastp quality trimming at Q25, MiXCR clonotype calling, in-frame beta chains only. Rows merge per CDR3 protein into single entries with the most common DNA and genes. This sample lists 14,000 to 15,000 distinct CDR3 sequences; about 50% were detected once. About 12% of the sample is in the top ten clones. This sample's treatment or condition label indicates: approximately nine-day PBMC culture with coronavirus spike peptide pools or control peptides (ViraFEST assay).

The antigens these receptors bind are not known. The sequenced sample consisted of CD4+ T cells from blood, cultured in vitro. The receptors shown here come from a human donor who had recovered from COVID-19.

The chain has TRBV5-1 and TRBJ1-1, with D unresolved. Germline V gene sequence: CDR1 SGHRS, CDR2 YFSETQ. Trimming took off 4 bases at V and 1 base at J, with 11 bases between the two ends. The CDR3 is made up of 14 amino acids. The DNA for the CDR3 is TGCGCCAGCAGCCTAGGACGGGGGAACACTGAAGCTTTCTTT. Translated: CASSLGRGNTEAFF.

This chain connects TRBV24-1 to TRBJ2-1, with D possibly being TRBD1 or TRBD2 (5 bases each). V was cut by 3 bases and J by 6 bases, with 11 bases left in between. Germline V gene data show CDR1 as KGHDR and CDR2 as SFDVKD. The CDR3 totals 14 residues. The CDR3 is CATSDTAGTNEQFF. The CDR3, as DNA: TGTGCCACCAGTGATACTGCAGGGACCAATGAGCAGTTCTTC.

The rearrangement joins TRBV28 to TRBJ1-5; D is ambiguous. V lost 7 bases to trimming and J lost 9 bases, with 19 bases between them. The CDR3 length is 14 residues. CDR1 and CDR2 from the germline V gene are MDHEN and SYDVKM. The chain's CDR3 is CASNKSGGLWPQHF. The CDR3 DNA follows: TGTGCCAGCAACAAATCGGGCGGCTTATGGCCCCAGCATTTT.

The gene calls are TRBV28 and TRBJ1-5; D not resolved. There are 14 residues in the CDR3. CDR1 is MDHEN, CDR2 SYDVKM, per germline. Trimming took 3 bases from V and 0 from J, leaving 6 bases between them. The CDR3 sequence is CASSLRGSNQPQHF. The CDR3 nucleotides are TGTGCCAGCAGTTTGCGGGGTAGCAATCAGCCCCAGCATTTT.

This chain uses TRBV6-5 with TRBJ2-7; D is perhaps TRBD2 (5 bases). This CDR3 contains 14 residues. The germline gives CDR1 MNHEY, CDR2 SVGAGI. V was pared by 2 bases and J by 6 bases, with 14 bases between. For the CDR3, the DNA is TGTGCCAGCAGTTACGCGGGTATTCGGGGCGAGCAGTACTTC. This codes for CASSYAGIRGEQYF.

The chain joins TRBV21-1 to TRBJ2-3; no check of the table's D call, TRBD2, against the DNA was made. TRBV21-1 constitutes a pseudogene. This CDR3 spans 18 amino acids. CDR3 nucleotides: TGTGCCAGCAGCAACCCGCTAGCGGGAGCGGATCGTACAGATACGCAGTATTTT. As protein: CASSNPLAGADRTDTQYF.

The chain uses TRBV7-6 and TRBJ2-1, with 9 bases identical to TRBD1. Germline values: CDR1 SGHVS, CDR2 FNYEAQ. The CDR3 contains 14 residues. V lost 8 bases, J lost 8 bases, and 10 bases stayed unmatched. This CDR3 reads CASRETGGNDEQFF. The CDR3 DNA reads TGTGCCAGCCGAGAGACAGGGGGGAATGATGAGCAGTTCTTC.

The chain couples TRBV20-1 to TRBJ2-3, with 9 bases fitting TRBD2. The CDR3 has 15 residues. The germline gives CDR1 DFQATT, CDR2 SNEGSKA (reference sequence). With 2 bases clipped from V and 2 bases from J, the junction kept 5 bases outside the gene matches. CDR3 coding DNA: TGCAGTGCTAGACCCCTAGCGGGGCTCACAGATACGCAGTATTTT. Its protein product is CSARPLAGLTDTQYF.

This sequence joins TRBV6-1 and TRBJ2-4; perhaps TRBD2 as D (7 bases). Germline assignment: CDR1 MNHNS and CDR2 SASEGT. Between the trimmed V and J ends, which lost 3 bases and 4 bases, there was a span of 19 bases. This CDR3 comprises 17 residues. In DNA form, the CDR3 reads TGTGCCAGCAGTGACCCTCGTTCGGGGGGCAAAAAAAACATTCAGTACTTC. Translating gives CASSDPRSGGKKNIQYF.

About this clonotype: An end of the junction does not agree with germline; a read error may underlie this. The chain is built from TRBV7-2 and TRBJ1-2; D ambiguous. Looked up from germline, CDR1 is SGHTA and CDR2 is FQGNSA. This CDR3 is built from 14 residues. CDR3 coding DNA: TGCGCCAGCAGCACCCCCGGGCCCGTCGATGGCTACACCTTC. This sequence encodes CASSTPGPVDGYTF.

This clonotype was recorded only once. In DNA form, the CDR3 reads TGTGCCAGCAGCTCAGGGGGTACTCTCGAAGCTTTCTTT. Its translation is CASSSGGTLEAFF. The chain is built from TRBV7-3 and TRBJ1-1, with 7 bases fitting TRBD1. The germline CDR1 and CDR2 sequences are SGHTA and FQGTGA. With V trimmed by 4 bases and J by 8 bases, 7 bases remained unmatched. The CDR3 is 13 residues long.

The chain links TRBV19 to TRBJ1-5, with a weak D call TRBD1 (5 bases). Trimming stripped 5 bases from V and 1 base from J, with 6 bases between. Germline loops: CDR1 LNHDA, CDR2 SQIVND (reference sequence). This CDR3 has 13 residues. CDR3 nucleotide sequence: TGTGCCAGTAGTTGGGACAGCAATCAGCCCCAGCATTTT. Residues: CASSWDSNQPQHF.

CDR3: CASSEQGTMNTEAFF. DNA of the CDR3: TGTGCCAGCAGTGAACAGGGGACTATGAACACTGAAGCTTTCTTT. The chain links TRBV2 to TRBJ1-1; D perhaps matches TRBD1 (6 bases). V lost 2 bases to trimming and J lost 0 bases, with 10 bases between them. CDR3 length: 15 amino acids. Germline V gene sequence: CDR1 SNHLY, CDR2 FYNNEI.

The chain is built from TRBV19 and TRBJ2-7; possible D gene TRBD1, 6 bases. Germline CDR1 and CDR2: LNHDA and SQIVND (reference sequence). The CDR3 is 15 residues long. Trimming pared 4 bases from V and 3 bases from J, leaving 16 bases between. The CDR3 DNA reads as TGTGCCAGTAGTACGACAGGCCGAGGACTCTACGAGCAGTACTTC. This gives the protein CASSTTGRGLYEQYF.

This clonotype was seen only a few times. This chain uses TRBV28 with TRBJ2-7; D may be TRBD1 (5 bases). V was clipped by 6 bases and J by 0 bases, with 21 bases between them. Germline V CDR1 and CDR2: MDHEN, SYDVKM. The CDR3 is 17 residues long. For the CDR3, the DNA is TGTGCCAGCAGCCGTAGCCCTTCGACAGTTACCTCCTACGAGCAGTACTTC. This sequence encodes CASSRSPSTVTSYEQYF.

V usage is TRBV20-1 and J usage is TRBJ2-1; tentatively, D is TRBD2 (6 bases). V lost 2 bases and J lost 3, with 14 bases in between. The CDR3 totals 15 residues. Looked up from germline, CDR1 is DFQATT and CDR2 is SNEGSKA (reference sequence). The CDR3 DNA sequence: TGCAGTGCTAGACGCGGGGCGGAGTTCTACAATGAGCAGTTCTTC. It is translated as CSARRGAEFYNEQFF.

The CDR3 sequence is CASIRTPNTGELFF. Here the CDR3 DNA reads TGTGCCAGCATACGGACACCTAACACCGGGGAGCTGTTTTTT. This chain connects TRBV6-1 to TRBJ2-2, with a possible D match to TRBD1 (5 bases). Germline CDR1 and CDR2: MNHNS and SASEGT. V was clipped by 7 bases and J by 2 bases, with 11 bases between them. The CDR3 consists of 14 residues.

V usage is TRBV30 and J usage is TRBJ2-3, with 9 bases identical to TRBD2. This CDR3 region has 14 residues. The V segment lost 8 bases and the J segment 2 bases; nucleotides outside the gene matches: 8. Per the germline V gene, CDR1 is GTSNPN and CDR2 is SVGIG (reference sequence). The CDR3 DNA reads as TGTGCCATAAGGGGCGGGAGGGCCACAGATACGCAGTATTTT. It encodes CAIRGGRATDTQYF.

The chain has TRBV2 and TRBJ2-7; D could derive from TRBD1 or TRBD2 (6 bases each). CDR3 size: 14 residues. The germline V and J ends were trimmed by 7 bases and 3 bases, with 16 bases remaining between them. Germline CDR1 and CDR2: SNHLY and FYNNEI. CDR3 sequence: CASKGVGGGYEQYF. In DNA form, the CDR3 reads TGTGCCAGCAAGGGGGTTGGAGGGGGCTACGAGCAGTACTTC.

This clonotype has just one count. The chain employs TRBV12-5 and TRBJ2-1; TRBD1 matches at 8 bases. This CDR3 contains 19 residues. Trimming removed 0 bases from V and 2 bases from J; junction bases left unmatched: 12. Germline assignment: CDR1 LGHNT and CDR2 FRNRAP. CDR3 in amino acids: CASGLVVGDRRTAYNEQFF. The DNA of the CDR3 is TGTGCTAGTGGTTTGGTAGTAGGGGACAGGCGAACCGCCTACAATGAGCAGTTCTTC.

The rearrangement links TRBV10-3 to TRBJ1-2; a weak D match, TRBD1 (5 bases). The CDR3 loop spans 13 amino acids. Germline V CDR1 and CDR2: ENHRY, SYGVKD. V lost 8 bases and J lost 0, with 10 bases in between. In DNA form, the CDR3 reads TGTGCCATCGGGGACCGAACTAACTATGGCTACACCTTC. Its protein is CAIGDRTNYGYTF.

This chain connects TRBV28 to TRBJ2-7; no reliable D call. V lost 5 bases and J 9 bases, leaving 17 bases between the germline ends. The germline V gene has CDR1 MDHEN and CDR2 SYDVKM. The CDR3 length is 13 residues. The CDR3 DNA reads as TGTGCCAGCAGTCCACCCTACATAGAGCGGCAGTACTTC. Its protein is CASSPPYIERQYF.

This chain connects TRBV7-9 to TRBJ1-5, with TRBD1 matching over 9 bases. This CDR3 spans 17 amino acids. Trimming took 1 base from V and 5 from J; bases not matched to a gene: 9. CDR1 and CDR2 from the germline V gene are SEHNR and FQNEAQ (reference sequence). The CDR3 sequence is CASSLGQGEWTDQPQHF. The CDR3 bases are TGTGCCAGCAGCTTAGGACAGGGGGAGTGGACGGATCAGCCCCAGCATTTT.

This clonotype was seen just once. J is TRBJ2-7 and V is TRBV19, with a weak D call TRBD2 (5 bases). Trimming removed 3 bases from V and 0 bases from J, with 12 bases in between. The CDR3 spans 15 residues. In germline, CDR1 is LNHDA, CDR2 SQIVND (reference sequence). The CDR3 DNA is TGTGCCAGTAGTATTGGGAGCGGCGACTCCTACGAGCAGTACTTC. Translated, it gives CASSIGSGDSYEQYF.

The J gene is TRBJ2-1, the V gene TRBV20-1; D gene uncertain. CDR1 and CDR2 from the germline V gene are DFQATT and SNEGSKA (reference sequence). There are 15 residues in the CDR3. Trimming shortened V by 6 bases and J by 4 bases, and 19 bases separated the two germline ends. The CDR3 reads CSAQTPHSFYNEQFF. Here the CDR3 DNA reads TGCAGTGCCCAAACGCCCCATTCTTTTTACAATGAGCAGTTCTTC.

V is TRBV4-3 and J is TRBJ1-2; tentative D call: TRBD1 (5 bases). Germline V lookup: CDR1 LGHNA, CDR2 YSLEER. The V and J ends lost 4 bases and 5 bases respectively, with 26 bases between them. The CDR3 is 18 amino acids. CDR3 residues: CASSPKDYSVMGEYGYTF. CDR3 bases: TGCGCCAGCAGCCCGAAAGATTATTCGGTCATGGGGGAGTATGGCTACACCTTC.